This TCR beta chain was recorded in a study of T cells after yellow fever vaccination. Study-level information: The authors prepared low-cell-number fractions using SMART-Seq v4 Ultra Low Input.

The TCR cDNA carried a universal primer site and UMIs from 5'RACE template switching. TCRdb used MiXCR to reprocess the 5' RACE reads, holding one entry per CDR3 protein. Among 450,000 to 550,000 distinct CDR3 sequences listed, 20% to 25% were seen once. Study-wide results and limits: Abundant bulk-population clonotypes could contaminate the FACS-sorted repertoires. Most clones from primary vaccination were detected again post-booster (about 95% CD4, 88% CD8).

CDR1 and CDR2 (germline): LNHDA, SQIVND (reference sequence). CDR3 length: 15 residues. V was trimmed by 5 bases and J by 4 bases, leaving 14 bases between them. This clonotype has a single count. The target antigen is unknown. This clonotype was obtained from a man aged 18 to 30 who received the YFV17D yellow fever vaccine. Source: PBMCs, taken less than 25 days after the first yellow fever vaccination. V is TRBV19 and J is TRBJ2-2, with D maybe TRBD2 (6 bases). DNA of the CDR3: TGTGCCAGTAGTTCCGGGGCGCGGGGCACCGGGGAGCTGTTTTTT. Its protein is CASSSGARGTGELFF.